This T cell receptor (beta chain) was observed in a study of blood T cell repertoires in COVID-19. Study-level background: T cells, B-cell-depleted T cells, or PBMCs supplied cDNA or gDNA.

Adults between about 18 and 89 years of age took part from 24 US areas. Cohort assignment relied on participant-reported clinical history. Either two negative PCRs, clearance, or symptom resolution qualified Cohort 3 donors as recovered. Here immunoSEQ multiplex PCR was the method, and the copy in TCRdb shows in-frame clones only, minus some. Among about 380,000 clones listed, more than 75% were seen once. The CDR3 has 11 residues. From germline, CDR1 is SGHVS and CDR2 FNYEAQ. V lost 3 bases and J lost 5, with 2 bases in between. Sequenced sample: PBMCs or T cells enriched from blood (not recorded which). This sequence joins TRBV7-6 and TRBJ2-1; D is ambiguous. The source of this sequence is a woman under 30 who had recovered from COVID-19. The CDR3 nucleotides read TGTGCCAGCAGCTTCGACAATGAGCAGTTCTTC. It translates to CASSFDNEQFF.